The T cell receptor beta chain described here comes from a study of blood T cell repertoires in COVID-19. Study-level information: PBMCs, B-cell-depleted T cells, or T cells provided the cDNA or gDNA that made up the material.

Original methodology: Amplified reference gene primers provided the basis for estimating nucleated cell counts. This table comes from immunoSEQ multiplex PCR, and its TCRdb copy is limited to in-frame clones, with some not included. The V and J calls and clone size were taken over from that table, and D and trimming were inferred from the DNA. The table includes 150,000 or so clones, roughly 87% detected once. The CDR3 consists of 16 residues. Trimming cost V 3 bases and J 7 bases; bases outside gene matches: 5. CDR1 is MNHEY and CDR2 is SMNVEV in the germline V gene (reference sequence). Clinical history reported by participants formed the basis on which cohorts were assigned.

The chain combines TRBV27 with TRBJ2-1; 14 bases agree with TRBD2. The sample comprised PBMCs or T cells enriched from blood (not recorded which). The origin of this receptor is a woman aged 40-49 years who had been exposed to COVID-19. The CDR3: CASSFRLAGGPNEQFF. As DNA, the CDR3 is TGTGCCAGCAGTTTTCGACTAGCGGGAGGGCCGAATGAGCAGTTCTTC.